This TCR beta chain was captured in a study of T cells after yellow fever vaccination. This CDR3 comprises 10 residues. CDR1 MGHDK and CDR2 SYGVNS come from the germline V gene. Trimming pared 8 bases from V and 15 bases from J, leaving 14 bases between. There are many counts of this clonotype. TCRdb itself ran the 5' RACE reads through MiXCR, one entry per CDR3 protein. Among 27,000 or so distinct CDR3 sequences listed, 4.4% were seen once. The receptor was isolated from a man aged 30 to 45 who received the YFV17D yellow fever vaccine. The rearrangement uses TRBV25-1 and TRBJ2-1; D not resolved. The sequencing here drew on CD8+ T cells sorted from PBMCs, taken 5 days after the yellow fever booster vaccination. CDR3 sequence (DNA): TGTGCCAGCTGGCACGGTATACCGTTCTTC. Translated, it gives CASWHGIPFF.